Reported below is one T cell receptor beta chain. Its antigen is as yet unknown. The germline V gene encodes CDR1 WNHNN and CDR2 SYGVQD (reference sequence). There are 15 residues in the CDR3. The V gene end was trimmed by 4 bases and the J gene end by 8 bases; junction bases not matched to a gene: 9. Method: immunoSEQ multiplex PCR; TCRdb's copy keeps in-frame clones and lacks some. The table shows just under 65,000 clones, with approximately 91% occurring only once. This sample was taken from a study of graft-versus-host responses after intestinal transplantation. Specimen: unstimulated CD8+ T cells sorted from spleen or lymph node cells, collected before transplant. The chain recombines TRBV10-1 with TRBJ2-1; the match to TRBD2 covers 9 bases. The receptor was isolated from a human donor who was the organ donor for an intestinal transplant. Here the CDR3 reads CASSAAGGTLDEQFF. In DNA form, the CDR3 reads TGCGCCAGCAGTGCGGCGGGAGGGACTCTAGATGAGCAGTTCTTC.